Detailed here is one T cell receptor (beta chain). The antigen remains undetermined. This may arise from a read error, as a much more abundant clone is one base away. These data originate in a study of glioma-infiltrating T cells. Study-level findings and limits: Tissue and blood shared very few CDR3 sequences. Gliomas, especially low-grade, showed above-expected tissue-blood divergence; non-neoplastic patients showed below.

Using RNA template, CDR3s of TCR alpha and beta were amplified with iRepertoire arm-PCR. Input was roughly 95-450 ng of tissue mRNA or PBMC total RNA. From the multiplex PCR reads, TCRdb called clonotypes with MiXCR, one entry per CDR3 protein. The sample consists of fewer than 200,000 distinct CDR3 sequences, roughly a third of them appearing once. Germline CDR1 is KGHSH and CDR2 is LQKENI. CDR3 length: 13 residues. V lost 7 bases and J 3 bases, leaving 12 bases between the germline ends. The sample was glioma tissue, nonneoplastic brain tissue, or PBMCs (not recorded which). The gene calls are TRBV18 and TRBJ1-1; maybe TRBD1 (6 bases). The sequence derives from a human donor with low-grade glioma or glioblastoma, undergoing nonglioma brain surgery, or in good health (not recorded which). CDR3 DNA sequence: TGTGCCAGCTTAAAGGGGGAGGACACTGAAGCTTTCTTT. Protein sequence: CASLKGEDTEAFF.